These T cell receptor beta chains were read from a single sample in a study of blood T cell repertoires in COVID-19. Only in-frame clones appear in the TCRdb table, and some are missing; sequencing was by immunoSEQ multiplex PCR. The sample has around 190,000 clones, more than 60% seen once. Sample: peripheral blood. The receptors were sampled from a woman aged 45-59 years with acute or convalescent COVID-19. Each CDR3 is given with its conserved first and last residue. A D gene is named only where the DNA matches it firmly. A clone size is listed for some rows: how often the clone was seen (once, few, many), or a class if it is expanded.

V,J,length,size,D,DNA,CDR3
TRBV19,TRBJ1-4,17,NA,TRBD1,TGTGCCAGTAGGTCCGGGACAGGGGCCTCCCTGGATGAAAAACTGTTTTTT,CASRSGTGASLDEKLFF
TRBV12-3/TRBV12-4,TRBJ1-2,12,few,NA,TGTGCCAGCAGTCGACAGAGATATGGCTACACCTTC,CASSRQRYGYTF
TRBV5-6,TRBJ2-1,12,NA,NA,TGTGCCAGCAGCTTCGACTGGATGGTCGAGTTCTTC,CASSFDWMVEFF
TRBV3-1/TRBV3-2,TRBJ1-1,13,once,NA,TGTGCCAGCAGCCCCAACATGAACACTGAAGCTTTCTTT,CASSPNMNTEAFF
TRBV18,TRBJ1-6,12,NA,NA,TGTGCCAGCTCAATGAGCAATTCACCCCTCCACTTT,CASSMSNSPLHF
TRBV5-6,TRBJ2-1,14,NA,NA,TGTGCCAGCAGCTTGGGTCAGGGGCCCAATGAGCAGTTCTTC,CASSLGQGPNEQFF
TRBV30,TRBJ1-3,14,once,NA,TGTGCCTGGAGCCAGGGCAACTCTGGAAACACCATATATTTT,CAWSQGNSGNTIYF
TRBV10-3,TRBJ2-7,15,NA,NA,TGTGCCATCAGACCTGGACAGACCACGACCTACGAGCAGTACTTC,CAIRPGQTTTYEQYF
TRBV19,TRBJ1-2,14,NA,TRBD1,TGTGCCAGTAGTATCCCGGGACAGGGCTATGGCTACACCTTC,CASSIPGQGYGYTF
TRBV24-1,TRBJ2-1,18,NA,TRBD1,TGTGCCACCAGTGCGAGGTGGACAGGGCCCAGGGCCTACAATGAGCAGTTCTTC,CATSARWTGPRAYNEQFF
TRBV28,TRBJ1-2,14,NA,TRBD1,TGTGCCAGCAGGACAGGACAGGGGAACTATGGCTACACCTTC,CASRTGQGNYGYTF
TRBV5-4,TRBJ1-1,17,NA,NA,TGTGCCAGCAGCCTGAACATGGGCCCGGGGAGGAAGGCTGAAGCTTTCTTT,CASSLNMGPGRKAEAFF
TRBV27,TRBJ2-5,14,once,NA,TGTGCCAGCAGTTTATCTCGGACTCAAGAGACCCAGTACTTC,CASSLSRTQETQYF
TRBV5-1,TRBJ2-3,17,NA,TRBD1,TGCGCCAGCAGCTTGGGTTATCGGACAGGGGGTACAGATACGCAGTATTTT,CASSLGYRTGGTDTQYF
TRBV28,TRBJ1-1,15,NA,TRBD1,TGTGCCAGCAGTTTATGGGGACAGGGGTCAAGTGAAGCTTTCTTT,CASSLWGQGSSEAFF
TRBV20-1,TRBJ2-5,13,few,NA,TGCAGTGCTAGTAGCAGGGGAGTGGAGACCCAGTACTTC,CSASSRGVETQYF
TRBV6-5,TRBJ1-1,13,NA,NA,TGTGCCAGCAGACAAACAGGGAGCACTGAAGCTTTCTTT,CASRQTGSTEAFF
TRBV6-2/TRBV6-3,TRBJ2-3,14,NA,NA,TGTGCCAGCAGTTCGACGGGGGGCACAGATACGCAGTATTTT,CASSSTGGTDTQYF
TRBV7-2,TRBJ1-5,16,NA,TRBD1,TGTGCCAGCAGCTTGTCCCCGGGACAGTCGAATCAGCCCCAGCATTTT,CASSLSPGQSNQPQHF
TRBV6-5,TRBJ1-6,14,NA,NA,TGTGCCAGCAGTTTGACAAGCGGGCGACCACCCCTCCACTTT,CASSLTSGRPPLHF
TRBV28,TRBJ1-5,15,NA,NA,TGTGCCAGTAAGTGGGGCTTTCTTGGCAATCAGCCCCAGCATTTT,CASKWGFLGNQPQHF
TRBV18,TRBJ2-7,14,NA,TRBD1,TGTGCCAGCTCATCCCGGGACAGCTCCTACGAGCAGTACTTC,CASSSRDSSYEQYF
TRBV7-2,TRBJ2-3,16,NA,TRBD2,TGTGCCAGCAGCCCGACAGCGGGAGGGATCACAGATACGCAGTATTTT,CASSPTAGGITDTQYF
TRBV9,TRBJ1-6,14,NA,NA,TGTGCCAGCAGCGTAATAGCGGAGGATTCACCCCTCCACTTT,CASSVIAEDSPLHF